This TCR beta chain was identified in a study of cytomegalovirus exposure and HLA in healthy donors. Across the study: HLA-typed donors contributed 80 million to 85 million unique TCRs, which were held in an early data release. Study conclusions and caveats: The listing of 150 to 200 TCR beta chains classed them as cytomegalovirus-associated. Previously analyzed data showed that most TCR beta V segments were productive at a frequency of about 87% or about 30%. When analyzed later, a missense DCLRE1C variant was found to be linked to TCR beta V- and J-gene trimming.

With 3 bases removed from V and 3 bases from J, the gap between germline ends came to 11 bases. Germline CDR1 is MDHEN and CDR2 is SYDVKM. CDR3 length: 15 amino acids. A multiplex PCR was run with 60 Vbeta primers and 13 Jbeta primers. Clones were read by immunoSEQ multiplex PCR, and TCRdb kept only the in-frame ones, dropping some. The sample contains 150,000 to 200,000 clones, roughly three quarters of which appear only once. On this clone: The antigen is undetermined.

What was sequenced was PBMCs. V gene TRBV28 combines with J gene TRBJ1-4; D gene uncertain. The clonotype comes from a woman in her forties or fifties in good health and CMV-seronegative. CDR3 residues: CASSFPGSANEKLFF. The CDR3 nucleotides read TGTGCCAGCAGTTTTCCGGGGAGCGCTAATGAAAAACTGTTTTTT.